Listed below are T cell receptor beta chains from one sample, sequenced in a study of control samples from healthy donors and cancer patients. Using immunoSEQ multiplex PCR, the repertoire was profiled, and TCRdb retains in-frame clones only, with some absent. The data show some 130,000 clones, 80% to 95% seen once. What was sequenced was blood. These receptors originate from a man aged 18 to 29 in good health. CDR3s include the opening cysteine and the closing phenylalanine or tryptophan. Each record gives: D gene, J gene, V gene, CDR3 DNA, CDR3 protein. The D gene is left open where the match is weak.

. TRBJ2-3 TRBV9 TGTGCCAGCAGCGCCTATATCCCCACAGATACGCAGTATTTT CASSAYIPTDTQYF
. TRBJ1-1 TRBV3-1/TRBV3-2 TGTGCCAGCAGCCGAAGGGCAGGGAACACTGAAGCTTTCTTT CASSRRAGNTEAFF
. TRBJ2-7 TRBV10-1 TGCGCCAGCAGTGAGTCGCCAGGGGCCGAGCAGTACTTC CASSESPGAEQYF
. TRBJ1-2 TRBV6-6 TGTGCCAGCAGTTACTCGATGGAACCACCTAACTATGGCTACACCTTC CASSYSMEPPNYGYTF
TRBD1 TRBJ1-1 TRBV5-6 TGTGCCAGCAGCTTTGACAGGGTAGCTGAAGCTTTCTTT CASSFDRVAEAFF
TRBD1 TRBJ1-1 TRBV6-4 TGTGCCAGCAGTTTAACCAGGGGGCACACTGAAGCTTTCTTT CASSLTRGHTEAFF
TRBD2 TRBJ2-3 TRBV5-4 TGTGCCAGCAGCTTAGGGACTAGCCTGGGGAATACGCAGTATTTT CASSLGTSLGNTQYF
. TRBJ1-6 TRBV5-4 TGTGCCAGCAGCGTCGGACAGAACTATAATTCACCCCTCCACTTT CASSVGQNYNSPLHF
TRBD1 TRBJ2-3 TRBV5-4 TGTGCCAGCAGCTTCGACAGGGATAACACAGATACGCAGTATTTT CASSFDRDNTDTQYF
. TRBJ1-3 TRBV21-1 TGTGCCAGCAGCAAAGCGTCGGGGATGGAAAACACCATATATTTT CASSKASGMENTIYF
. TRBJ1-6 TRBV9 TGTGCCAGCAGCGCCTCGACAGCTAATTCACCCCTCCACTTT CASSASTANSPLHF
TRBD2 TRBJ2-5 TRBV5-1 TGCGCCAGCAGCTTCGGGGGAGGGGAGACCCAGTACTTC CASSFGGGETQYF